This T cell receptor beta chain originates from a study of T cell repertoires in cytomegalovirus infection (dated 2019 in TCRdb). A note on the overall study: Donor HLA type was relevant to the analysis, as public TCR beta signatures indicated carriage of CMV infection together with the matching HLA type. Broader findings and caveats from the paper: The ex vivo response was dominated by HLA-C-restricted CMV-specific TCR beta clonotypes, and the single most frequent clonotype in two of eight donors was supplied by these HLA-C-restricted clonotypes. Carriers of CMV infection plus the relevant HLA type were discriminated by the cumulative frequency of public TCR beta family members in the study cohort and in an independent approximately 400-donor cohort.

This clonotype was seen ten or more times. Its antigen remains unidentified. No much larger clone is present one base from it, and per-base qualities are unavailable. Sequencing relied on an Illumina HiSeq 1500. The public reads were reanalyzed by TCRdb: fastp trimming at Q25, MiXCR alignment, in-frame beta chains only. Rows are combined by CDR3 protein, so each entry shows the most common genes and DNA. Within this sample are almost 500,000 distinct CDR3 sequences, with approximately 11% of them counted one time only. About a tenth of the sample is in the top ten clones. This receptor was identified in a human donor in good health (CMV status not recorded). Some clones in this sample may be carry-over from other donors' samples. What was sequenced was PBMCs.

The bases are TGTGCCAGCTATGCGCGGGAGTACCCCTACGAGCAGTACTTC. Its protein reads: CASYAREYPYEQYF. The chain employs TRBV6-2 or TRBV6-3 and TRBJ2-7; 7 of the junction bases match TRBD2. The germline V gene specifies MNHEY as CDR1 and SVGEGT as CDR2. V is trimmed back by 8 bases and J by 2 bases, and the junction contains 9 bases that no gene match accounts for. CDR3 length: 14 amino acids, cysteine to phenylalanine. Just CDR3 DNA is preserved here, 42 bases in frame from base 1.